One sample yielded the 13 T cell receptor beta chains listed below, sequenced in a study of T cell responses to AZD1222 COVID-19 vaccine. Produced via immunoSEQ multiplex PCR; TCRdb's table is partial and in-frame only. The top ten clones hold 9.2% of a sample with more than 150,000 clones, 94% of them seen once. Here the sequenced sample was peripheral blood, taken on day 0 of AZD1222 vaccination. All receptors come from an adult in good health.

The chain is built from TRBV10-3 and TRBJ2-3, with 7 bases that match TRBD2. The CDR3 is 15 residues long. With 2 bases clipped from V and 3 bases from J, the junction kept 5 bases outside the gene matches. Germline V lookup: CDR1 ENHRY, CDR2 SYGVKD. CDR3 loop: CAISEGAGDTDTQYF. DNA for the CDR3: TGTGCCATCAGTGAGGGCGCGGGAGATACAGATACGCAGTATTTT.

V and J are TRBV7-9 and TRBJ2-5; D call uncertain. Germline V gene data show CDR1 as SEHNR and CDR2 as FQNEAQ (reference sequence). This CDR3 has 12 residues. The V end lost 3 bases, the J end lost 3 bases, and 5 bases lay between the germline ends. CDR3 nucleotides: TGTGCCAGCAGCTTCCCGGAAGAGACCCAGTACTTC. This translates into CASSFPEETQYF.

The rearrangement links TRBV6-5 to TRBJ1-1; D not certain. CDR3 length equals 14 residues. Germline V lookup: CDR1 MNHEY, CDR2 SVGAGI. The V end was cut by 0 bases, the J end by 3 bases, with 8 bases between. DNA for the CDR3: TGTGCCAGCAGTTACTCAGGGTGGTACACTGAAGCTTTCTTT. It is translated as CASSYSGWYTEAFF.

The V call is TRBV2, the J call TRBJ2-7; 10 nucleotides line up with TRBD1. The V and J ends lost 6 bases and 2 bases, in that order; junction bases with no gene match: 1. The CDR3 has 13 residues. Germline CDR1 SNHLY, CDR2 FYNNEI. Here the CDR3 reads CASRGQGTYEQYF. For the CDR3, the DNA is TGTGCCAGCAGGGGACAGGGGACCTACGAGCAGTACTTC.

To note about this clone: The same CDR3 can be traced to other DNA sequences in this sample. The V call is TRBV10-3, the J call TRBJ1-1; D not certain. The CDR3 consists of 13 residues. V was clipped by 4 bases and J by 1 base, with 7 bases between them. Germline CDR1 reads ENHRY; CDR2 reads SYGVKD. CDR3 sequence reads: CAISVKGNTEAFF. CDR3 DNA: TGTGCCATCAGTGTAAAGGGGAACACTGAAGCTTTCTTT.

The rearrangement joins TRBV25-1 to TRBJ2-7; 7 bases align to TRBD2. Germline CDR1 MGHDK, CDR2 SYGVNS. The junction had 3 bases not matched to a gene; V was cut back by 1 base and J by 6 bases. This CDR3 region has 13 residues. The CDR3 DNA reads TGTGCCAGCAGTGAATGGGGAGGGCCCGAGCAGTACTTC. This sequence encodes CASSEWGGPEQYF.

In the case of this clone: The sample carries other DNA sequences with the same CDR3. DNA of the CDR3: TGCGCCAGCAGCTTGGGGACAGCTTATGGCTACACCTTC. Amino acid sequence: CASSLGTAYGYTF. The chain employs TRBV5-1 and TRBJ1-2, with D perhaps TRBD1 (6 bases). Germline V lookup: CDR1 SGHRS, CDR2 YFSETQ. The CDR3 loop spans 13 amino acids. V dropped 0 bases and J dropped 5 bases, with 8 bases sitting between them.

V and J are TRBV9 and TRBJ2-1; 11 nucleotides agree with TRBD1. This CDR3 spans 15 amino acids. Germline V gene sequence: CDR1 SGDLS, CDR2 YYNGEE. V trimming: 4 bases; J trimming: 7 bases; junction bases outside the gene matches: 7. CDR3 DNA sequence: TGTGCCAGCAGCCCGACCGGGACAGGGGGTAATGAGCAGTTCTTC. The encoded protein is CASSPTGTGGNEQFF.

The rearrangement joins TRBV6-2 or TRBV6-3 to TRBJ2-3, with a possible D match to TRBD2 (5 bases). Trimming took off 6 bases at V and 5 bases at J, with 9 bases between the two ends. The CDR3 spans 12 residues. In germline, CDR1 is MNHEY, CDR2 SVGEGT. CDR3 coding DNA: TGTGCCAGCAGCAACACTAGAGATACGCAGTATTTT. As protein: CASSNTRDTQYF.

The CDR3 is CASSSLGTEAFF. The CDR3 bases are TGTGCCAGCAGTTCCCTGGGCACTGAAGCTTTCTTT. This chain links TRBV27 with TRBJ1-1; no definite D call. From germline, CDR1 is MNHEY and CDR2 SMNVEV (reference sequence). This CDR3 spans 12 amino acids. V was pared by 4 bases and J by 4 bases, with 7 bases between.

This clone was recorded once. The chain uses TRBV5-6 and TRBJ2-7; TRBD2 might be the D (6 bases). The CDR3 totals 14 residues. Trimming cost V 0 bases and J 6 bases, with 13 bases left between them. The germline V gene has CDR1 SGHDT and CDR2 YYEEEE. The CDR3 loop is CASSLEVREAEQYF. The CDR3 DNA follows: TGTGCCAGCAGCTTGGAGGTCAGGGAGGCCGAGCAGTACTTC.

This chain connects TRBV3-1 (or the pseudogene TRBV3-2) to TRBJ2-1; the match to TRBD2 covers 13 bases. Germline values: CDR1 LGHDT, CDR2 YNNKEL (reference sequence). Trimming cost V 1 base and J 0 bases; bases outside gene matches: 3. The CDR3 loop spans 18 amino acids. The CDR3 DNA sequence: TGTGCCAGCAGCCAAGGGGGACTAGCGGGGACCTCCTACAATGAGCAGTTCTTC. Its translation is CASSQGGLAGTSYNEQFF.

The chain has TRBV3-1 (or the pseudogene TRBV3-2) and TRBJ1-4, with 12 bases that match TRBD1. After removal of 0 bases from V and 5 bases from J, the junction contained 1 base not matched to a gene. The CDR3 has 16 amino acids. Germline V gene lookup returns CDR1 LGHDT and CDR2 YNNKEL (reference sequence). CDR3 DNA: TGTGCCAGCAGCCAAGACGGGACAGGGGGCAATGAAAAACTGTTTTTT. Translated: CASSQDGTGGNEKLFF.